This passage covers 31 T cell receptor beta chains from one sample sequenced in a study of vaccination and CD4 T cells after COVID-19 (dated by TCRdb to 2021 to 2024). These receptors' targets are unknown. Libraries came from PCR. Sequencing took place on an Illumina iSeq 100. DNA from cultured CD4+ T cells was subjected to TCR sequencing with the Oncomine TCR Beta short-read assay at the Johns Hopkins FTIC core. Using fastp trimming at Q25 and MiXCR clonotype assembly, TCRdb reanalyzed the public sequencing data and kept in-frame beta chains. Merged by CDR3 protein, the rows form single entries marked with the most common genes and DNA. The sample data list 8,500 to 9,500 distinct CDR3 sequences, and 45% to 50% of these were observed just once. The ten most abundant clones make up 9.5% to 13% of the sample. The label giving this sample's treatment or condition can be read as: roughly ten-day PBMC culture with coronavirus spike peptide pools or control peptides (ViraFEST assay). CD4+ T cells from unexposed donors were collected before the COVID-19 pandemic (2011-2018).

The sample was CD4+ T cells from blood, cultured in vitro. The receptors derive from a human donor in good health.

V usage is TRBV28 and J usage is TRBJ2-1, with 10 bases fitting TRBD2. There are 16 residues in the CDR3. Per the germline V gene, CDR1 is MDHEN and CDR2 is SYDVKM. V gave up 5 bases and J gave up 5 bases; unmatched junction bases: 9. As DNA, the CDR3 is TGTGCCAGCAGTGGGGTAGCGGGGGGCCTAAACAATGAGCAGTTCTTC. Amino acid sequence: CASSGVAGGLNNEQFF.

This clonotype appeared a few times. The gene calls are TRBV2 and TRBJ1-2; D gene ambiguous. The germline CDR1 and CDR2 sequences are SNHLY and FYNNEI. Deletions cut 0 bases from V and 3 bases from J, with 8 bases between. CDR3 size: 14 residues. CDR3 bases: TGTGCCAGCAGTGAAGCCGCCGGATACTATGGCTACACCTTC. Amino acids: CASSEAAGYYGYTF.

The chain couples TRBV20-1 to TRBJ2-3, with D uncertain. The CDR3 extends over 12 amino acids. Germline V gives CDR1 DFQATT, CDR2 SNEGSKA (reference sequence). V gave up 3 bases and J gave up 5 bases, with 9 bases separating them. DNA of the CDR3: TGCAGTGCTAGCCCCGTGATAGATACGCAGTATTTT. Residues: CSASPVIDTQYF.

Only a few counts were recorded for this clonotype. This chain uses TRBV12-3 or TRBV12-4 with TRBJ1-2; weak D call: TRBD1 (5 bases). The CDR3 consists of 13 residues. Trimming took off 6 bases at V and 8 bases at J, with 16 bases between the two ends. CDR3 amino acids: CASSFGTARGYTF. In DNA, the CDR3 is TGTGCCAGCAGCTTCGGGACGGCCAGGGGCTACACCTTC.

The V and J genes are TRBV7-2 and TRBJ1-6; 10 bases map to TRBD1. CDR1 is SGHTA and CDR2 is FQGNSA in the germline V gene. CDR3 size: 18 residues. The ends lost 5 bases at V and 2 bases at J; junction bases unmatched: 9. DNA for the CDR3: TGTGCCAGCAGCCCATCCGACAGGGGGCTAACCTATAATTCACCCCTCCACTTT. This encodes CASSPSDRGLTYNSPLHF.

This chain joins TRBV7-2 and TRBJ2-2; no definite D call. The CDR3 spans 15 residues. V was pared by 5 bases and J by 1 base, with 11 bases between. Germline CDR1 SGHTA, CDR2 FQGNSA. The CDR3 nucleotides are TGTGCCAGCAGCCCCTCGGTAGGGAACACCGGGGAGCTGTTTTTT. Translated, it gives CASSPSVGNTGELFF.

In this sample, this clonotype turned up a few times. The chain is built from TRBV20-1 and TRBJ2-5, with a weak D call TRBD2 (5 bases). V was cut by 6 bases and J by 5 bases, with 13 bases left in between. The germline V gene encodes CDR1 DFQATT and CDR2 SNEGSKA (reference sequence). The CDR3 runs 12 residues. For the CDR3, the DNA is TGCAGTGCGTCGGGGTTCGCGGAGACCCAGTACTTC. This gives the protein CSASGFAETQYF.

The DNA of the CDR3 is TGTGCCAGCAGCAACAGGGGGGCGTACGGAAACACCATATATTTT. Translation: CASSNRGAYGNTIYF. This sequence joins TRBV6-1 and TRBJ1-3; the match to TRBD1 covers 8 bases. V lost 6 bases and J lost 4; bases outside the gene matches: 8. The germline CDR1 and CDR2 sequences are MNHNS and SASEGT. The CDR3 runs to 15 residues.

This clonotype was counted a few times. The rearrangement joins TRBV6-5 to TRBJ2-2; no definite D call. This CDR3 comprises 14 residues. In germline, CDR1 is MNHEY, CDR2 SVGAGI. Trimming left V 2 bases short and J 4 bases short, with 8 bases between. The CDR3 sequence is CASSYLGATGELFF. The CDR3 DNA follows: TGTGCCAGCAGTTACCTGGGTGCCACCGGGGAGCTGTTTTTT.

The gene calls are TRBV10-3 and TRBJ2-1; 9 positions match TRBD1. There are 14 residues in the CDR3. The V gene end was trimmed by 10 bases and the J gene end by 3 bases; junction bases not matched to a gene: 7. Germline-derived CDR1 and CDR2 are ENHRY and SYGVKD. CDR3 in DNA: TGTGCCACCGTCACAGGGGGCGACTACAATGAGCAGTTCTTC. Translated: CATVTGGDYNEQFF.

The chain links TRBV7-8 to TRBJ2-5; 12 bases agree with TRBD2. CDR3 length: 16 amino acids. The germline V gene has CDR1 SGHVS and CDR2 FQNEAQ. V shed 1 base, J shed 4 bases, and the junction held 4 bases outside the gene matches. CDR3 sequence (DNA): TGTGCCAGCAGCTTAGTGGCTAGCGGGAGGGCAGAGACCCAGTACTTC. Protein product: CASSLVASGRAETQYF.

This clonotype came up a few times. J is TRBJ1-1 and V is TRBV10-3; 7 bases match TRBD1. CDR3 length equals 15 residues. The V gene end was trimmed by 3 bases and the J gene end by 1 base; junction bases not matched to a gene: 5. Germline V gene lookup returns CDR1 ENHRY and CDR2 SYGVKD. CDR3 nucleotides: TGTGCCATCAGTGACCTAGGGGGCCCGAACACTGAAGCTTTCTTT. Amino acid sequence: CAISDLGGPNTEAFF.

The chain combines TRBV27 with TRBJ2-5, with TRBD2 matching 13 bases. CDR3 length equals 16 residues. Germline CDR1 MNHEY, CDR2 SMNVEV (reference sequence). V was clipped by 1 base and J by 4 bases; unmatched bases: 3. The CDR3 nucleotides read TGTGCCAGCAGTTTATTAACTAGCGGGGGGGCAGAGACCCAGTACTTC. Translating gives CASSLLTSGGAETQYF.

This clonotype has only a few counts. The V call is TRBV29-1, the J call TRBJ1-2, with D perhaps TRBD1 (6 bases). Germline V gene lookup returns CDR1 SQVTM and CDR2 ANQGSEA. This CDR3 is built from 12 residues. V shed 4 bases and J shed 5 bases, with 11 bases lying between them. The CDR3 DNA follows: TGCAGCGTTGGGACAGCTCTTTATGGCTACACCTTC. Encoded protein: CSVGTALYGYTF. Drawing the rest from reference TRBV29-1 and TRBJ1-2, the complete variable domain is SAVISQKPSRDICQRGTSLTIQCQVDSQVTMMFWYRQQPGQSLTLIATANQGSEATYESGFVIDKFPISRPNLTFSTLTVSNMSPEDSSIYLCSVGTALYGYTFGSGTRLTVV.

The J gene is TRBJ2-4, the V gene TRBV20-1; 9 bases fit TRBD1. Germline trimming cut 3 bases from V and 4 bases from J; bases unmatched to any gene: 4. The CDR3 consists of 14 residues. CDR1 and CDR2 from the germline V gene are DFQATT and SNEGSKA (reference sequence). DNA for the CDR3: TGCAGTGCTAGGGGTGGACAGGGGAAAAACATTCAGTACTTC. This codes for CSARGGQGKNIQYF.

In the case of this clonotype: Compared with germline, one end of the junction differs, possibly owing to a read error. CDR3 DNA sequence: TGTGCCAGCAGCTACTCACTTGGGGGATCCACTGAAGCTTTCTTT. Translating gives CASSYSLGGSTEAFF. The V gene is TRBV6-2 or TRBV6-3, the J gene TRBJ1-1; a possible D gene is TRBD1 (5 bases). The germline V gene has CDR1 MNHEY and CDR2 SVGEGT. The CDR3 extends over 15 amino acids.

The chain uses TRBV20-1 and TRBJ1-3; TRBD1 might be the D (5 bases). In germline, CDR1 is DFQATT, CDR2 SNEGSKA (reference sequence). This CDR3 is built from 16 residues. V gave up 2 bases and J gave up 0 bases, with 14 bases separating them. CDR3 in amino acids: CSARTGTSSSGNTIYF. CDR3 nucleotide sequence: TGCAGTGCTAGAACCGGGACTAGCTCCTCTGGAAACACCATATATTTT.

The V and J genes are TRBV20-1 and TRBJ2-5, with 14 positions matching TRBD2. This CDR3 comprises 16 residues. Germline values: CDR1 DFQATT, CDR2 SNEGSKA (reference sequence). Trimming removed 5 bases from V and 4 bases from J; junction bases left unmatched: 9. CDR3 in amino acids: CSAARLAGGPPETQYF. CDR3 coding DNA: TGCAGTGCTGCTCGACTAGCGGGGGGGCCCCCAGAGACCCAGTACTTC.

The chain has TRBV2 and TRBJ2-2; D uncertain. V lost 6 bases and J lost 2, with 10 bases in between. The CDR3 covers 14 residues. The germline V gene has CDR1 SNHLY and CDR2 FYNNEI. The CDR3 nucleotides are TGTGCCAGCAGACCGGCCAGAAACACCGGGGAGCTGTTTTTT. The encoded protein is CASRPARNTGELFF.

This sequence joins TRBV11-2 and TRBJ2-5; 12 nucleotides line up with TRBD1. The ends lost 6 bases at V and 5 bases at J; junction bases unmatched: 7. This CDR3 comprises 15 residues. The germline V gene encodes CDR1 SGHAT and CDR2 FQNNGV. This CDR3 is CASRAGTGGWETQYF. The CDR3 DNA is TGTGCCAGCAGGGCCGGGACAGGGGGCTGGGAGACCCAGTACTTC.

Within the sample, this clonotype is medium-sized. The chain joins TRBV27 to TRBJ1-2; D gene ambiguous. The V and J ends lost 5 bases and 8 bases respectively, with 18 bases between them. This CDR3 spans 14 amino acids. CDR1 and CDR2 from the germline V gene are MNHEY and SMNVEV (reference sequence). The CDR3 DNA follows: TGTGCCAGCAGTGACACCAGGATATCCGGGGGCTACACCTTC. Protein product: CASSDTRISGGYTF.

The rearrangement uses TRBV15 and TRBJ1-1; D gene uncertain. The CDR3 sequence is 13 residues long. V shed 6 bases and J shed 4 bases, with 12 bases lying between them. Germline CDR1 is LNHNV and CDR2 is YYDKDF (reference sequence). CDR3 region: CATRRVSGTEAFF. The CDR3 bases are TGTGCCACCAGGAGGGTCTCGGGCACTGAAGCTTTCTTT.

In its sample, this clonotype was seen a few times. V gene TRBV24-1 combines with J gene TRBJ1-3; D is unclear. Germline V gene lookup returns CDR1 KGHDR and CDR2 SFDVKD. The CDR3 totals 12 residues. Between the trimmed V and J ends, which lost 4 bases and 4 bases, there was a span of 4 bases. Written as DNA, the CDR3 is TGTGCCACCAGTGACCCAGGAAACACCATATATTTT. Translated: CATSDPGNTIYF.

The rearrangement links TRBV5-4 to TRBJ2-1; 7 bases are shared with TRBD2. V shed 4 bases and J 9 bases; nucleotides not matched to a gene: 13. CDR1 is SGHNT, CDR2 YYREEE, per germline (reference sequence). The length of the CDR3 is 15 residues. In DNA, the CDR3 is TGTGCCAGCAGCGATTCAGCGGGGCCACTCGGTGAGCAGTTCTTC. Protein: CASSDSAGPLGEQFF. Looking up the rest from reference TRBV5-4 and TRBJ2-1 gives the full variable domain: ETGVTQSPTHLIKTRGQQVTLRCSSQSGHNTVSWYQQALGQGPQFIFQYYREEENGRGNFPPRFSGLQFPNYSSELNVNALELDDSALYLCASSDSAGPLGEQFFGPGTRLTVL.

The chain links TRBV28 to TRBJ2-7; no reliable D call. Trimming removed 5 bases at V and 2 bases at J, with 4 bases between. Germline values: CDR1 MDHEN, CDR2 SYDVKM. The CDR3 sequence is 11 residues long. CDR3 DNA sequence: TGTGCCAGCAGTACCCCCTACGAGCAGTACTTC. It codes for CASSTPYEQYF.

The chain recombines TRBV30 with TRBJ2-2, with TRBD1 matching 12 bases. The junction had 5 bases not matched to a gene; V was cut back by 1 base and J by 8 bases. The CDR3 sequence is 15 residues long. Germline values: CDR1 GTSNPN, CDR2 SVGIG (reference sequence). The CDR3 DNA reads TGTGCCTGGAGTGATCCGGGACAGGGGGCAGGGGAGCTGTTTTTT. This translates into CAWSDPGQGAGELFF.

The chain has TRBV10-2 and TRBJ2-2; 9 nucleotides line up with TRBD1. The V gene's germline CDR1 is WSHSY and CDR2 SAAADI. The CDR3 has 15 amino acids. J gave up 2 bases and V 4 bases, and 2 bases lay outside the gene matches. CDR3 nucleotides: TGCGCCAGCAGTGGGGGACAGGGTAACACCGGGGAGCTGTTTTTT. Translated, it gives CASSGGQGNTGELFF.

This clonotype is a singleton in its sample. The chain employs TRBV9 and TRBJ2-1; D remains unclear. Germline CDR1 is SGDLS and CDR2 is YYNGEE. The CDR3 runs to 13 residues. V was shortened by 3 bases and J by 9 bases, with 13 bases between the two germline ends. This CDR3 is CASSAGPSGEQFF. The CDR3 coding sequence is TGTGCCAGCAGCGCAGGCCCATCGGGTGAGCAGTTCTTC.

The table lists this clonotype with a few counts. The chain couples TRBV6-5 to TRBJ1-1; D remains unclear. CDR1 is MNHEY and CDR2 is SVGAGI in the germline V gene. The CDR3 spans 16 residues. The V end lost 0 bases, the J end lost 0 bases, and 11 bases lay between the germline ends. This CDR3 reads CASSYSTPNLNTEAFF. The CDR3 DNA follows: TGTGCCAGCAGTTACTCGACCCCGAACCTGAACACTGAAGCTTTCTTT.

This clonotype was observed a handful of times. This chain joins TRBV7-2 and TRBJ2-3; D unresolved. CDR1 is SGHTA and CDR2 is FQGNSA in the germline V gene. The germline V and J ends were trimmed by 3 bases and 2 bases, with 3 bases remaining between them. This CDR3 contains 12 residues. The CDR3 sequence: CASSFNTDTQYF. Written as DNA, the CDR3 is TGTGCCAGCAGCTTTAACACAGATACGCAGTATTTT.

Written as DNA, the CDR3 is TGCAGCGTTGACTTAGCGGGAGGGTCCTACAATGAGCAGTTCTTC. Protein: CSVDLAGGSYNEQFF. The V call is TRBV29-1, the J call TRBJ2-1; 11 nucleotides agree with TRBD2. Germline V gene sequence: CDR1 SQVTM, CDR2 ANQGSEA. The CDR3 sequence is 15 residues long. V lost 3 bases and J lost 1; bases outside the gene matches: 2.